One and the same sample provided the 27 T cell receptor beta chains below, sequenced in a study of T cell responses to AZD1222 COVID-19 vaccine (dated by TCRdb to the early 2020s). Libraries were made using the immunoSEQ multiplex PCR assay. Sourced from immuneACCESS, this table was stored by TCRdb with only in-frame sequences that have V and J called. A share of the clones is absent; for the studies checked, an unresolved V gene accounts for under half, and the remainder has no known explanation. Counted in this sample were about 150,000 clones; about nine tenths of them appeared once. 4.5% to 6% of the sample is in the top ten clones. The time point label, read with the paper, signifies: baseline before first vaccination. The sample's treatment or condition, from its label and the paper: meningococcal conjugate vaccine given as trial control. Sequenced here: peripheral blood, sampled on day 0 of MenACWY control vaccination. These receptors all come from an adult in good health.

DNA of the CDR3: TGTGCCAGCAGCATGGGGGGTAGTCAGCCCCAGCATTTT. Translation gives CASSMGGSQPQHF. The chain employs TRBV11-3 and TRBJ1-5, with D possibly TRBD1 on 5 matching bases. CDR1 and CDR2 (germline): SGHNT, YENEEA. Trimming pared 5 bases from V and 6 bases from J, leaving 11 bases between. CDR3 length: 13 residues. Full variable domain (rest looked up from reference TRBV11-3 and TRBJ1-5): EAGVVQSPRYKIIEKKQPVAFWCNPISGHNTLYWYLQNLGQGPELLIRYENEEAVDDSQLPKDRFSAERLKGVDSTLKIQPAELGDSAVYLCASSMGGSQPQHFGDGTRLSIL.

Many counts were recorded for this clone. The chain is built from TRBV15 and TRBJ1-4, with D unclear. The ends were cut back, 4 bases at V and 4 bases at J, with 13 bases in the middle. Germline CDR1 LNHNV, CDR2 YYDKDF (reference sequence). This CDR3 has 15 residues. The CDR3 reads CATSKTGQINEKLFF. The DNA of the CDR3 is TGTGCCACCAGCAAAACGGGCCAGATTAATGAAAAACTGTTTTTT. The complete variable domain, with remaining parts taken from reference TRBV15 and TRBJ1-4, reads DAMVIQNPRYQVTQFGKPVTLSCSQTLNHNVMYWYQQKSSQAPKLLFHYYDKDFNNEADTPDNFQSRRPNTSFCFLDIRSPGLGDTAMYLCATSKTGQINEKLFFGSGTQLSVL.

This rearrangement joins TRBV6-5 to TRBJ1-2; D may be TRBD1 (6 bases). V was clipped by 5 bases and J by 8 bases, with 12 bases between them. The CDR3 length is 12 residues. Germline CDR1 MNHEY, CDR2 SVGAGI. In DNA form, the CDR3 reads TGTGCCAGCAGTCTACAGGGATACGGCTACACCTTC. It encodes CASSLQGYGYTF.

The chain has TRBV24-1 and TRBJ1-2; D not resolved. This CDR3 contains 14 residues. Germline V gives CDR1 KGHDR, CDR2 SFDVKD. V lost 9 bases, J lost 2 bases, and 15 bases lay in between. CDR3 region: CATSSSGENYGYTF. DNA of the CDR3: TGTGCCACCTCGTCCTCCGGGGAAAACTATGGCTACACCTTC.

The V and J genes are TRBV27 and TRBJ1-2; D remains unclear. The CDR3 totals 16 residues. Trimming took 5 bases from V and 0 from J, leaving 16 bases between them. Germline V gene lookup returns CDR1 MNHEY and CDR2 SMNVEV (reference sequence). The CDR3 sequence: CASSLNTGSTNYGYTF. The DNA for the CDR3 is TGTGCCAGCAGTCTGAACACCGGTAGCACTAACTATGGCTACACCTTC.

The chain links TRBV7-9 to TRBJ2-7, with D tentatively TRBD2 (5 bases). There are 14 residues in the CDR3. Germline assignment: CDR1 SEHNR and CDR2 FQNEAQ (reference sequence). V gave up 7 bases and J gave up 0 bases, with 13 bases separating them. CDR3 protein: CASTITGSSYEQYF. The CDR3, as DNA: TGTGCCAGCACTATCACGGGAAGCTCCTACGAGCAGTACTTC.

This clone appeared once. The CDR3: CASSPWGDTQYF. DNA for the CDR3: TGTGCCAGCAGTCCCTGGGGAGATACGCAGTATTTT. The chain combines TRBV3-1 (or the pseudogene TRBV3-2) with TRBJ2-3; D is undetermined. Germline CDR1 is LGHDT and CDR2 is YNNKEL (reference sequence). The CDR3 is 12 amino acids. Trimming removed 6 bases at V and 5 bases at J, with 9 bases between.

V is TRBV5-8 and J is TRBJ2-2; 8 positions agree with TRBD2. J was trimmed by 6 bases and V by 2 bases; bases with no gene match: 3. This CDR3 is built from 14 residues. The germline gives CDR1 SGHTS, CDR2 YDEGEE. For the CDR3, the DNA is TGTGCCAGCAGCTTCGGACTAGCCTCCGGGGAGCTGTTTTTT. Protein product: CASSFGLASGELFF.

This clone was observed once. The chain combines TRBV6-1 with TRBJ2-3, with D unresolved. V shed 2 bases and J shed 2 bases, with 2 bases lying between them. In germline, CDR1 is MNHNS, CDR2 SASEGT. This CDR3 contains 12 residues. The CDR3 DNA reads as TGTGCCAGCAGTGAATCCACAGATACGCAGTATTTT. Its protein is CASSESTDTQYF.

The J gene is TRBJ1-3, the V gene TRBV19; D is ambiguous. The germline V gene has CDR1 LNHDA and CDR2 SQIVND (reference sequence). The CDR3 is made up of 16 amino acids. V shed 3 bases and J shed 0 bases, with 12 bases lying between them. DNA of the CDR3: TGTGCCAGTAGTATCCGGGAGGGTTTCTCTGGAAACACCATATATTTT. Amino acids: CASSIREGFSGNTIYF.

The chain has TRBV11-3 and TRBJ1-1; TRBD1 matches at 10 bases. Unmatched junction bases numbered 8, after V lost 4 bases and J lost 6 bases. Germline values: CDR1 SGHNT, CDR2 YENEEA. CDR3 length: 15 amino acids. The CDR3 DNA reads TGTGCCAGCAGCTCGGGACAGGGGATGGGGCCTGAAGCTTTCTTT. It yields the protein CASSSGQGMGPEAFF.

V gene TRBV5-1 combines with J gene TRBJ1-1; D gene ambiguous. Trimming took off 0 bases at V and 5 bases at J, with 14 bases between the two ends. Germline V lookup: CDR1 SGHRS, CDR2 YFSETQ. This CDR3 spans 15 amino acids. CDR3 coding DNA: TGCGCCAGCAGCTTGGCCAACGGGGTGGGAACTGAAGCTTTCTTT. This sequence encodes CASSLANGVGTEAFF.

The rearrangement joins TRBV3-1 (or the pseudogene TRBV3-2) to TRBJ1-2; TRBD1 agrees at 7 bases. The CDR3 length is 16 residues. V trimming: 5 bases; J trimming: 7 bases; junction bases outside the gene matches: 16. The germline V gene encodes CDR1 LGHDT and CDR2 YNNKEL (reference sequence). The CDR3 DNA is TGTGCCAGCAGCAAGAGCCGCATGGACAGGAGGAGTGGCTACACCTTC. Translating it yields CASSKSRMDRRSGYTF.

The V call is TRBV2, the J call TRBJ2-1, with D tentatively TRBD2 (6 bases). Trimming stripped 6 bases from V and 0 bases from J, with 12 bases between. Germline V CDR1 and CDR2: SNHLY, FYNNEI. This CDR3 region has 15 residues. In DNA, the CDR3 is TGTGCCAGCAGGCTGGGGGGAAGCTCCTACAATGAGCAGTTCTTC. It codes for CASRLGGSSYNEQFF.

CDR3 nucleotide sequence: TGTGCCAGCAGACGGGGACAGTCCATAAATTCACCCCTCCACTTT. Translation gives CASRRGQSINSPLHF. The rearrangement joins TRBV27 to TRBJ1-6; 7 nucleotides match TRBD1. The V gene end was trimmed by 6 bases and the J gene end by 7 bases; junction bases not matched to a gene: 9. The CDR3 totals 15 residues. Germline V gene lookup returns CDR1 MNHEY and CDR2 SMNVEV (reference sequence).

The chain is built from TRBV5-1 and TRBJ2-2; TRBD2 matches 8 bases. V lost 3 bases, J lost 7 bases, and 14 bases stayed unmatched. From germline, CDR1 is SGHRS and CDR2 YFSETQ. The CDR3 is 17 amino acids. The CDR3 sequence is CASSSTWQREYSGELFF. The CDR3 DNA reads TGCGCCAGCAGCTCCACGTGGCAGCGGGAGTATAGCGGGGAGCTGTTTTTT.

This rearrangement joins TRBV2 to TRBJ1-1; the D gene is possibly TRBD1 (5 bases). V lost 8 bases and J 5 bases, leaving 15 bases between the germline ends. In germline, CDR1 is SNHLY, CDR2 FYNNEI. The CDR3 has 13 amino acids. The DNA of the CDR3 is TGTGCCAGCTCGGGGAGGGGACGAACTGAAGCTTTCTTT. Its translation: CASSGRGRTEAFF.

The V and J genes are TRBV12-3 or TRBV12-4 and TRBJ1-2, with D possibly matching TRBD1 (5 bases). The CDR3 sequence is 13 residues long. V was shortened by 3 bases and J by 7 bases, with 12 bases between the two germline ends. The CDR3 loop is CASSFPGQAGYTF. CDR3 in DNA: TGTGCCAGCAGTTTCCCAGGGCAGGCTGGCTACACCTTC.

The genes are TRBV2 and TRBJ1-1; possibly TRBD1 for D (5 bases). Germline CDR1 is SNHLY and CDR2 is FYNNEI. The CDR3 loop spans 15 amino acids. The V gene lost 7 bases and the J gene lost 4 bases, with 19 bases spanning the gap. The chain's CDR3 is CASNPSTQRGTEAFF. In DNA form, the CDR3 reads TGTGCCAGCAACCCAAGCACTCAGAGGGGCACTGAAGCTTTCTTT.

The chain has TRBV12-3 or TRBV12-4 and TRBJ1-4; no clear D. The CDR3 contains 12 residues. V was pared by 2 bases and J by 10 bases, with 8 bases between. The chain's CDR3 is CASSLRAGKLFF. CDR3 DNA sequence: TGTGCCAGCAGTTTACGGGCGGGAAAACTGTTTTTT.

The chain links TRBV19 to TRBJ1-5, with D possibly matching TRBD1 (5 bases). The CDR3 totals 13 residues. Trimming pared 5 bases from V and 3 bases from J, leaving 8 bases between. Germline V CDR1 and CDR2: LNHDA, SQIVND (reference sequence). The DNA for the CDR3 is TGTGCCAGTAGTGGCAGGGACAATCAGCCCCAGCATTTT. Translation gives CASSGRDNQPQHF.

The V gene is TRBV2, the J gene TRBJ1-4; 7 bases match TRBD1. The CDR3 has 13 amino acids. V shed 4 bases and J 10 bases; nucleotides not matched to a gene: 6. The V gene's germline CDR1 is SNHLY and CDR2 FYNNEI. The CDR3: CASSGQGLAKLFF. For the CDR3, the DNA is TGTGCCAGCAGTGGACAGGGTTTGGCAAAACTGTTTTTT.

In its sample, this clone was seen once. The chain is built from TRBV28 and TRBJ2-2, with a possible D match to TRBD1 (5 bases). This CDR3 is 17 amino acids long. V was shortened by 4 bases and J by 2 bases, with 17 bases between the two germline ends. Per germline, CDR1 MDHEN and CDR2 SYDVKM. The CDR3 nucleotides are TGTGCCAGCAGTTCCCCTAAGGGGCCGCGAAACACCGGGGAGCTGTTTTTT. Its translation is CASSSPKGPRNTGELFF. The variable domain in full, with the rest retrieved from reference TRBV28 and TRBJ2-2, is DVKVTQSSRYLVKRTGEKVFLECVQDMDHENMFWYRQDPGLGLRLIYFSYDVKMKEKGDIPEGYSVSREKKERFSLILESASTNQTSMYLCASSSPKGPRNTGELFFGEGSRLTVL.

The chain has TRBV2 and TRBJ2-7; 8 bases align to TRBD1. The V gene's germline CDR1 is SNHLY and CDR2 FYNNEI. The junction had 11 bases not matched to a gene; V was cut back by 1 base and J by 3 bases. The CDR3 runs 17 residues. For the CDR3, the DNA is TGTGCCAGCAGTGAAGTTAGGGACAGGTTTTCTCGCTACGAGCAGTACTTC. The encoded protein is CASSEVRDRFSRYEQYF.

This chain's CDR3 is CASSSGTGSSGNTIYF. CDR3 DNA sequence: TGCGCCAGCAGCTCAGGCACAGGGAGCTCTGGAAACACCATATATTTT. The genes are TRBV5-1 and TRBJ1-3; a possible D gene is TRBD1 (6 bases). Germline CDR1 is SGHRS and CDR2 is YFSETQ. V dropped 3 bases and J dropped 0 bases, with 13 bases sitting between them. The CDR3 is 16 amino acids.

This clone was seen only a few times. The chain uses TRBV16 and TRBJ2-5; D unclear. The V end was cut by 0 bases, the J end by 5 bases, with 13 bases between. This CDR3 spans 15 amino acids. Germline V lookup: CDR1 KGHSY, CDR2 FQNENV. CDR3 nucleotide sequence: TGTGCCAGCAGCCAATCGATCGCTTTCCAGGAGACCCAGTACTTC. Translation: CASSQSIAFQETQYF.

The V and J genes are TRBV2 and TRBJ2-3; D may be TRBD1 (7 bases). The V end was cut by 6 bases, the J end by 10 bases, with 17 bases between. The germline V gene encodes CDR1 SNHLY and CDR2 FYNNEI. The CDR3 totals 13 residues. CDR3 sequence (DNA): TGTGCCAGCAGGTCGGGACTCGACAGGGCGCAGTATTTT. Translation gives CASRSGLDRAQYF.